This is a list of T cell receptor beta chains from one sample in a study of T cell changes during pregnancy in multiple sclerosis. Sequenced by immunoSEQ multiplex PCR; TCRdb stores in-frame clones only, minus some. The table has 70,000 to 80,000 clones, less than 95% seen once; the top ten hold about 0.6%. Sample: peripheral blood, taken in the third trimester of pregnancy. Receptors originate from a female donor with multiple sclerosis, enrolled in a pregnancy study. The conserved cysteine and the conserved F or W are not part of the CDR3 here. Only some rows state a clone size, as once, few, many or a class for expanded clones.

j_call	clone_size	cdr3_length	v_call	cdr3_aa
TRBJ1-4	-	13	TRBV4-3	ASSQPGQGGEKLF
TRBJ2-5	-	15	TRBV4-1	ASSHGLAGAGEETQY
TRBJ1-4	-	15	TRBV7-8	ASSLRDRGRWFEKLF
TRBJ2-4	once	11	TRBV9	ASSPGRSNIQY
TRBJ2-1	-	11	TRBV9	ASSPREGDEQF
TRBJ1-2	once	15	TRBV5-4	ASSPGQGASANYGYT
TRBJ1-1	-	13	TRBV7-2	ASSLEAFMNTEAF
TRBJ2-7	-	14	TRBV27	ASSFFPRQGRDEQY
TRBJ1-5	-	13	TRBV7-2	ASSLESGEDQPQH
TRBJ2-7	-	16	TRBV7-6	ASSEQPAGGPGSYEQY
TRBJ2-5	-	13	TRBV9	ASSVEGWTQETQY
TRBJ2-3	-	12	TRBV9	ASSVDGGTDTQY
TRBJ2-7	-	14	TRBV4-3	ASSQDSGSSSYEQY
TRBJ1-2	-	10	TRBV11-1	ASSEDYYGYT
TRBJ2-3	once	14	TRBV5-1	ASSLVPQGGTDTQY